This T cell receptor (beta chain) originates from a study of blood T cell repertoires in COVID-19. About the study: Samples of COVID-19 (acute and convalescent) were obtained from the United States, Italy and Spain.

The CDR3 runs 14 residues. CDR1 is SGHAT and CDR2 is FQNNGV in the germline V gene. V was clipped by 4 bases and J by 7 bases; unmatched bases: 7. Produced via immunoSEQ multiplex PCR; TCRdb's table is partial and in-frame only. The table lists some 140,000 clones, 83% of them singletons. The clonotype was recovered from a woman aged 60-70 years with COVID-19, enrolled during active disease. This chain joins TRBV11-2 and TRBJ1-5, with 7 bases aligning to TRBD1. The sample comprised peripheral blood. CDR3 coding DNA: TGTGCCAGCAGCTCCACAGGGGCGGGACAGCCCCAGCATTTT. This sequence encodes CASSSTGAGQPQHF.